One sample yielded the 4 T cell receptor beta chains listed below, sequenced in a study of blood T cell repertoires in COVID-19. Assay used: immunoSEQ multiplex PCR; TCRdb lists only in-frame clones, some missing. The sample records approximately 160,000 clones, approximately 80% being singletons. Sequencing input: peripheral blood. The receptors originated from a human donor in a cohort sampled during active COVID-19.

In nucleotides, the CDR3 is TGTGCCAGCAGCGTAGCAGGGGGCGAAGGAAACACCATATATTTT. The encoded protein is CASSVAGGEGNTIYF. J is TRBJ1-3 and V is TRBV9; TRBD1 agrees at 8 bases. The CDR3 sequence is 15 residues long. The germline V gene encodes CDR1 SGDLS and CDR2 YYNGEE. Trimming at V came to 0 bases and at J to 4 bases, leaving 3 bases not matched to a gene.

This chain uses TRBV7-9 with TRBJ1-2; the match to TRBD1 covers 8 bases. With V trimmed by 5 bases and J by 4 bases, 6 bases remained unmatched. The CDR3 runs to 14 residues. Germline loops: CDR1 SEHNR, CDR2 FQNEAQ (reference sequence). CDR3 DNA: TGTGCCAGCAGCCCTCGGACAGGGCCCTATGGCTACACCTTC. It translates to CASSPRTGPYGYTF.

CDR3 in amino acids: CASSYSFRGGRETQYF. In nucleotides, the CDR3 is TGTGCCAGCAGCTATAGCTTTCGGGGGGGCCGAGAGACCCAGTACTTC. V gene TRBV5-6 combines with J gene TRBJ2-5; 8 positions agree with TRBD2. From germline, CDR1 is SGHDT and CDR2 YYEEEE. V lost 3 bases and J lost 4; bases outside the gene matches: 11. The CDR3 totals 16 residues.

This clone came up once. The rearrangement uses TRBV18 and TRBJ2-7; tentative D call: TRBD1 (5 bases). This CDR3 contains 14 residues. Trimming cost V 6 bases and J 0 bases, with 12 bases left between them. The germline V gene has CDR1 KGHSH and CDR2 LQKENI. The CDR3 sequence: CASSDDRTSYEQYF. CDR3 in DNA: TGTGCCAGCTCTGACGACAGAACCTCCTACGAGCAGTACTTC.